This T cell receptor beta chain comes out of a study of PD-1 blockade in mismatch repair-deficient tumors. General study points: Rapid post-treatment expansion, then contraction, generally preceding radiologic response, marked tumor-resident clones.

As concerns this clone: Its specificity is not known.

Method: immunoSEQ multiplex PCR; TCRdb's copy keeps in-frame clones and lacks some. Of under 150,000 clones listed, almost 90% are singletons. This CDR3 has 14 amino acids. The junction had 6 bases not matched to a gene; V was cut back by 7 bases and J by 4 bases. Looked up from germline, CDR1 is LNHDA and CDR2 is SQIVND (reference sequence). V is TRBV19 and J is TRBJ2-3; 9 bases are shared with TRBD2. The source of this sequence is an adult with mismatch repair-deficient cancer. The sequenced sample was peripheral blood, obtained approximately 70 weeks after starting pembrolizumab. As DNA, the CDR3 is TGTGCCAGTAAGGGAGCTAGCGGGGCAGATACGCAGTATTTT. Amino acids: CASKGASGADTQYF. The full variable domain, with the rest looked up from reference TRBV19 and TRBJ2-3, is DGGITQSPKYLFRKEGQNVTLSCEQNLNHDAMYWYRQDPGQGLRLIYYSQIVNDFQKGDIAEGYSVSREKKESFPLTVTSAQKNPTAFYLCASKGASGADTQYFGPGTRLTVL.